The next 4 T cell receptor beta chains were all read from a single sample in a study of T cells in Graves' hyperthyroidism and ophthalmopathy. Regions amplified from RNA transcripts were the TCR beta CDR3 regions. The TCR CDR3 was amplified in a first-round RT-PCR using the HTBI primer set. TCRdb processed the multiplex PCR reads anew with MiXCR; each CDR3 protein has one entry. The sample yields hundreds of thousands of distinct CDR3 sequences, less than 20% seen once. The sequenced material came from blood. The receptors derive from a woman aged 18-30 years with Graves' hyperthyroidism.

The gene calls are TRBV4-3 and TRBJ2-5; TRBD2 matches 7 bases. The ends lost 1 base at V and 2 bases at J; junction bases unmatched: 10. The CDR3 sequence is 17 residues long. CDR1 and CDR2 from the germline V gene are LGHNA and YSLEER. Here the CDR3 reads CASSQASSGWGQETQYF. CDR3 nucleotide sequence: TGCGCCAGCAGCCAAGCTTCTAGCGGATGGGGTCAAGAGACCCAGTACTTC.

This clonotype was observed many times. The V gene is TRBV5-1, the J gene TRBJ2-3; TRBD1 agrees at 7 bases. Losses at the gene ends were 5 bases for V and 2 bases for J; bases not matched to a gene: 8. The CDR3 sequence is 15 residues long. The germline V gene has CDR1 SGHRS and CDR2 YFSETQ. The CDR3 loop reads CASSYPGQDTDTQYF. Written as DNA, the CDR3 is TGCGCCAGCAGTTATCCCGGACAGGACACAGATACGCAGTATTTT.

The V and J genes are TRBV20-1 and TRBJ2-1; 11 positions match TRBD2. The CDR3 has 15 residues. V lost 5 bases, J lost 7 bases, and 10 bases stayed unmatched. Germline V gives CDR1 DFQATT, CDR2 SNEGSKA (reference sequence). In DNA form, the CDR3 reads TGCAGTGCTTTAAAGAGGACTAGCGGGCTAAATGAGCAGTTCTTC. Translation: CSALKRTSGLNEQFF.

This clonotype was picked up many times. V gene TRBV28 combines with J gene TRBJ2-7, with 8 bases lining up with TRBD1. CDR1 and CDR2 from the germline V gene are MDHEN and SYDVKM. V shed 5 bases, J shed 4 bases, and the junction held 7 bases outside the gene matches. The CDR3 loop spans 14 amino acids. The CDR3 nucleotides read TGTGCCAGCAGTCCAGGACAGGGAGAATACGAGCAGTACTTC. Translated: CASSPGQGEYEQYF.